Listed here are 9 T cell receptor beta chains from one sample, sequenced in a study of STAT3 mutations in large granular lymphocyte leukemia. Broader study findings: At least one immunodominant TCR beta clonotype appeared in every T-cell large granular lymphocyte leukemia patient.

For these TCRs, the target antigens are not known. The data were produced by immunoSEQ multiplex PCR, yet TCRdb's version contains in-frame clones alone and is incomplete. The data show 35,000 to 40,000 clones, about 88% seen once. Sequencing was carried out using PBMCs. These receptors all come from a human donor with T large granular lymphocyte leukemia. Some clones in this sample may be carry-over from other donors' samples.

The CDR3, as DNA: TGTGCCTGGAGACAGGGGTTTAACTATGGCTACACCTTC. It codes for CAWRQGFNYGYTF. The chain has TRBV30 and TRBJ1-2, with TRBD1 identical over 7 bases. Germline V gene sequence: CDR1 GTSNPN, CDR2 SVGIG (reference sequence). The J segment lost 1 base and the V segment lost 3 bases, leaving 2 bases of the junction unmatched. The CDR3 loop spans 13 amino acids.

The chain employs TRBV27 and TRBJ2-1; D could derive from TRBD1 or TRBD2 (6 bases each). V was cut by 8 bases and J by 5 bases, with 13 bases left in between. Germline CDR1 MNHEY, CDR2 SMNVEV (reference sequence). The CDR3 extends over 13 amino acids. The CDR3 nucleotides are TGTGCCAGCCGGAAGGGGGGAGACAATGAGCAGTTCTTC. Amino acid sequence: CASRKGGDNEQFF.

Written as DNA, the CDR3 is TGTGCCAGCAGCCCCCGACAGGGCACAGATACGCAGTATTTT. Amino acid sequence: CASSPRQGTDTQYF. The chain couples TRBV7-9 to TRBJ2-3, with a possible D match to TRBD1 (6 bases). V was cut by 5 bases and J by 1 base, with 10 bases left in between. Germline-derived CDR1 and CDR2 are SEHNR and FQNEAQ (reference sequence). CDR3 length equals 14 residues.

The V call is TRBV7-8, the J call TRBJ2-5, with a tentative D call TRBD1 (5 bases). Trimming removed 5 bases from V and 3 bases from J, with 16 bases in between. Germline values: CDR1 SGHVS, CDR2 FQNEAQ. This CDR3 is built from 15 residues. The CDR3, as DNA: TGTGCCAGCAGCATGTACTCCAGGGCAGAAGAGACCCAGTACTTC. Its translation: CASSMYSRAEETQYF.

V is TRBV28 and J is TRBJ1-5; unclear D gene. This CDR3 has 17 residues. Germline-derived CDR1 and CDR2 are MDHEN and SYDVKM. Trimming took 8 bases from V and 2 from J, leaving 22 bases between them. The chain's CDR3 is CASEHRAPLGGNQPQHF. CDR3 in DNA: TGTGCCAGCGAACATAGGGCACCCCTGGGAGGCAATCAGCCCCAGCATTTT.

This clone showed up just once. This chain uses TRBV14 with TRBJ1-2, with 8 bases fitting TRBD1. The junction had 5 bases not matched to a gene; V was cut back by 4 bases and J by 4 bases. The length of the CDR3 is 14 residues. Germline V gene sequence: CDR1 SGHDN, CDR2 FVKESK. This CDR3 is CASSLTGVFYGYTF. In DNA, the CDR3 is TGTGCCAGCAGCCTGACAGGGGTATTCTATGGCTACACCTTC. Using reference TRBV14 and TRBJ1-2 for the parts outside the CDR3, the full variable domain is EAGVTQFPSHSVIEKGQTVTLRCDPISGHDNLYWYRRVMGKEIKFLLHFVKESKQDESGMPNNRFLAERTGGTYSTLKVQPAELEDSGVYFCASSLTGVFYGYTFGSGTRLTVV.

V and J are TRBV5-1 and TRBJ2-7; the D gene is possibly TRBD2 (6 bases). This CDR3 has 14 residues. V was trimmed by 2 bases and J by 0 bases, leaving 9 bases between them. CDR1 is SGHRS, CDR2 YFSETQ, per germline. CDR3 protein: CASSLQTSSYEQYF. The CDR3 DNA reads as TGCGCCAGCAGCTTACAGACTAGCTCCTACGAGCAGTACTTC.

CDR3 region: CASSTDRGSYEQYV. The CDR3 DNA is TGCGCCAGCAGCACTGACAGAGGCTCCTACGAGCAGTACGTC. The J gene is TRBJ2-7, the V gene TRBV4-1, with D possibly being TRBD1 (5 bases). Trimming removed 5 bases at V and 0 bases at J, with 11 bases between. Germline values: CDR1 MGHRA, CDR2 YSYEKL. The CDR3 contains 14 residues.

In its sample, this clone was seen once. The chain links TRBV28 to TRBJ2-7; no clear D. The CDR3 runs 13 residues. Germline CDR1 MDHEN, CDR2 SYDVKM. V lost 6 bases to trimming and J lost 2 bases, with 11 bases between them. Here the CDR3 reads CASRPPEAYEQYF. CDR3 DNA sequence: TGTGCCAGCAGGCCACCTGAAGCCTACGAGCAGTACTTC.